The TCR beta chain under discussion was sequenced for a study of T cell responses to AZD1222 COVID-19 vaccine. Clones were sequenced by immunoSEQ multiplex PCR, and TCRdb holds only the in-frame ones, with some missing. The repertoire holds roughly 120,000 clones, with roughly 87% as singletons. Study-level points and caveats: Most donors were white British and more were female, and clonal diversity was possibly underestimated.

Turning to this clone: Its antigen is undetermined.

The specimen was peripheral blood, collected on day 0 of AZD1222 vaccination. The TCR was taken from an adult in good health.

CDR3 coding DNA: TGTGCCAGTAGTATGGGGGTCTCTGGAAACACCATATATTTT. Protein sequence: CASSMGVSGNTIYF. V and J are TRBV19 and TRBJ1-3, with a tentative D call TRBD1 (5 bases). CDR3 length equals 14 residues. Germline V gene lookup returns CDR1 LNHDA and CDR2 SQIVND (reference sequence). The V and J ends lost 3 bases and 0 bases respectively, with 6 bases between them.